These 27 T cell receptor beta chains came from one sample sequenced in a study of blood T cell repertoires in COVID-19. Profiling relied on immunoSEQ multiplex PCR, and the TCRdb table lists in-frame clones only, not all of them. The data show 250,000 to 350,000 clones, about 89% seen once. Sequencing input: peripheral blood. The receptors derive from a man aged 25-40 years with acute or convalescent COVID-19.

The chain joins TRBV6-1 to TRBJ2-5; the match to TRBD2 covers 15 bases. Germline V CDR1 and CDR2: MNHNS, SASEGT. The CDR3 is 18 amino acids. V lost 1 base to trimming and J lost 4 bases; unmatched junction nucleotides: 7. The CDR3 sequence is CASSEGGLAGGEGETQYF. As DNA, the CDR3 is TGTGCCAGCAGTGAAGGTGGACTAGCGGGAGGGGAGGGAGAGACCCAGTACTTC.

The gene calls are TRBV18 and TRBJ1-1; D remains unclear. The CDR3 covers 13 residues. V dropped 5 bases and J dropped 7 bases, with 14 bases sitting between them. In germline, CDR1 is KGHSH, CDR2 LQKENI. The CDR3 DNA follows: TGTGCCAGCTCATCACAAAACACCTTTGAAGCTTTCTTT. Protein: CASSSQNTFEAFF.

V is TRBV18 and J is TRBJ2-2, with 12 bases matching TRBD1. The junction had 9 bases not matched to a gene; V was cut back by 3 bases and J by 1 base. The CDR3 loop spans 19 amino acids. Germline V gives CDR1 KGHSH, CDR2 LQKENI. Here the CDR3 DNA reads TGTGCCAGCTCACCCCAGGGACAGGGGGCGATCCTGAACACCGGGGAGCTGTTTTTT. Translated: CASSPQGQGAILNTGELFF.

Note on this clone: A junction end diverges from the germline sequence, so it may reflect a read error. This chain's CDR3 is CASSQAGLALF. CDR3 DNA sequence: TGTGCCAGCAGCCAAGCGGGACTAGCGCTCTTC. The chain employs TRBV4-2 and TRBJ2-4, with 10 bases fitting TRBD2. This CDR3 has 11 amino acids. The V gene's germline CDR1 is LGHNA and CDR2 YNFKEQ.

The chain recombines TRBV7-8 with TRBJ1-4; tentatively, D is TRBD1 (5 bases). Trimming shortened V by 5 bases and J by 2 bases, and 24 bases separated the two germline ends. The CDR3 runs 19 residues. Germline values: CDR1 SGHVS, CDR2 FQNEAQ. The CDR3 loop is CASSRQSKTDQWTNEKLFF. The CDR3 DNA follows: TGTGCCAGCAGCCGCCAATCGAAGACAGACCAGTGGACTAATGAAAAACTGTTTTTT.

V is TRBV3-1 (or the pseudogene TRBV3-2) and J is TRBJ2-5; a possible D gene is TRBD2 (7 bases). V dropped 4 bases and J dropped 7 bases, with 19 bases sitting between them. Per germline, CDR1 LGHDT and CDR2 YNNKEL (reference sequence). The CDR3 extends over 15 amino acids. DNA of the CDR3: TGTGCCAGCAGCCCTATGGCGGGGGCGGGGTGGACCCAGTACTTC. Amino acids: CASSPMAGAGWTQYF.

The rearrangement links TRBV4-1 to TRBJ1-2; D is perhaps TRBD1 (6 bases). Per germline, CDR1 MGHRA and CDR2 YSYEKL. This CDR3 is 16 amino acids long. The germline V and J ends were trimmed by 1 base and 4 bases, with 16 bases remaining between them. CDR3 residues: CASSQGLRDTLYGYTF. The DNA of the CDR3 is TGCGCCAGCAGCCAAGGACTGAGGGACACCCTCTATGGCTACACCTTC.

This rearrangement joins TRBV4-1 to TRBJ1-5; tentative D call: TRBD1 (6 bases). From germline, CDR1 is MGHRA and CDR2 YSYEKL. Trimming took 5 bases from V and 1 from J, leaving 15 bases between them. This CDR3 comprises 16 residues. DNA for the CDR3: TGCGCCAGCAGCTTCCGGGGGGGGCTAAGCAATCAGCCCCAGCATTTT. Its translation: CASSFRGGLSNQPQHF.

The rearrangement links TRBV27 to TRBJ2-7; 10 positions match TRBD1. Germline V lookup: CDR1 MNHEY, CDR2 SMNVEV (reference sequence). The CDR3 runs 15 residues. The V gene end was trimmed by 4 bases and the J gene end by 7 bases; junction bases not matched to a gene: 10. The CDR3 sequence: CASSSSGTGAREQYF. In DNA form, the CDR3 reads TGTGCCAGCAGTTCTTCCGGGACAGGGGCGAGGGAGCAGTACTTC.

The chain carries TRBV7-2 and TRBJ2-5; 14 nucleotides align to TRBD2. The germline V gene encodes CDR1 SGHTA and CDR2 FQGNSA. J was trimmed by 7 bases and V by 0 bases; bases with no gene match: 7. The CDR3 is 17 amino acids. This CDR3 is CASSLAPLTSGRVTQYF. The CDR3 DNA follows: TGTGCCAGCAGCTTAGCTCCTTTGACTAGCGGGAGGGTGACCCAGTACTTC.

The chain links TRBV5-8 to TRBJ1-5; D is perhaps TRBD1 (5 bases). The V gene lost 0 bases and the J gene lost 3 bases, with 10 bases spanning the gap. This CDR3 is built from 15 residues. From germline, CDR1 is SGHTS and CDR2 YDEGEE. For the CDR3, the DNA is TGTGCCAGCAGCTTGGATCGGGGGATCAATCAGCCCCAGCATTTT. Its protein product is CASSLDRGINQPQHF.

V gene TRBV28 combines with J gene TRBJ1-5, with 7 bases identical to TRBD1. Per germline, CDR1 MDHEN and CDR2 SYDVKM. The CDR3 length is 15 residues. J lost 2 bases, V lost 6 bases, and 7 bases had no gene match. In DNA, the CDR3 is TGTGCCAGCAGGACTACCGGGACAGGCAATCAGCCCCAGCATTTT. Residues: CASRTTGTGNQPQHF.

The sample holds a few counts of this clone. The rearrangement links TRBV24-1 to TRBJ2-2; weak D call: TRBD1 (6 bases). Germline CDR1 and CDR2: KGHDR and SFDVKD. The V end was cut by 0 bases, the J end by 8 bases, with 12 bases between. CDR3 length equals 15 residues. The CDR3 is CATSDLHRDQGELFF. The DNA for the CDR3 is TGTGCCACCAGTGATTTGCACAGGGACCAAGGGGAGCTGTTTTTT.

In this sample, this clone turned up once. The chain links TRBV6-5 to TRBJ1-3; unclear D gene. Germline V gene sequence: CDR1 MNHEY, CDR2 SVGAGI. V was trimmed by 3 bases and J by 1 base, leaving 4 bases between them. The CDR3 runs 13 residues. CDR3 sequence reads: CASSYLSGNTIYF. The CDR3 DNA is TGTGCCAGCAGTTATTTATCTGGAAACACCATATATTTT.

This clone was picked up one time. The rearrangement joins TRBV5-1 to TRBJ2-7, with D possibly TRBD2 on 5 matching bases. The CDR3 contains 13 residues. The V end was cut by 4 bases, the J end by 4 bases, with 12 bases between. Germline lookup yields CDR1 SGHRS and CDR2 YFSETQ. The CDR3 DNA reads as TGCGCCAGCAGCCCGAGGGTCGGGTACGAGCAGTACTTC. Its protein product is CASSPRVGYEQYF.

The chain joins TRBV5-4 to TRBJ1-1; D may be TRBD1 (5 bases). Germline CDR1 and CDR2: SGHNT and YYREEE (reference sequence). The V end was cut by 3 bases, the J end by 0 bases, with 12 bases between. The CDR3 spans 15 residues. CDR3 amino acids: CASSSMGGLNTEAFF. CDR3 bases: TGTGCCAGCAGCTCAATGGGGGGTTTGAACACTGAAGCTTTCTTT.

The chain has TRBV12-5 and TRBJ2-6, with unresolved D. Trimming took off 5 bases at V and 3 bases at J, with 8 bases between the two ends. The length of the CDR3 is 14 residues. CDR1 LGHNT and CDR2 FRNRAP come from the germline V gene. CDR3: CASGPGRGANVLTF. The CDR3 DNA is TGTGCTAGTGGTCCCGGTCGTGGGGCCAACGTCCTGACTTTC.

Only one count was recorded for this clone. CDR3 nucleotide sequence: TGTGCCAGCAGCCGACCCGGCGCGGGCAATGAGCAGTTCTTC. Translated, it gives CASSRPGAGNEQFF. The J gene is TRBJ2-1, the V gene TRBV11-3; weak D call: TRBD2 (5 bases). Looked up from germline, CDR1 is SGHNT and CDR2 is YENEEA. V lost 5 bases, J lost 6 bases, and 14 bases lay in between. The length of the CDR3 is 14 residues.

The chain couples TRBV6-5 to TRBJ2-7; tentatively, D is TRBD2 (6 bases). The germline gives CDR1 MNHEY, CDR2 SVGAGI. The CDR3 runs to 12 residues. The V gene lost 4 bases and the J gene lost 7 bases, with 11 bases spanning the gap. Here the CDR3 reads CASSSGLREQYF. CDR3 in DNA: TGTGCCAGCAGTTCGGGACTCCGAGAGCAGTACTTC.

This clone was detected a few times. This chain uses TRBV7-9 with TRBJ1-1, with D tentatively TRBD1 (5 bases). Germline V lookup: CDR1 SEHNR, CDR2 FQNEAQ (reference sequence). V gave up 6 bases and J gave up 5 bases, with 16 bases separating them. The CDR3 runs to 14 residues. The CDR3 DNA sequence: TGTGCCAGCAGGGGACCTGGGGGGAAGACTGAAGCTTTCTTT. Translated: CASRGPGGKTEAFF.

The chain is built from TRBV6-2 or TRBV6-3 and TRBJ1-2; possible D gene TRBD1, 5 bases. The germline V and J ends were trimmed by 4 bases and 12 bases, with 12 bases remaining between them. Germline CDR1 MNHEY, CDR2 SVGEGT. The CDR3 extends over 11 amino acids. The chain's CDR3 is CASSSGTFNTF. CDR3 DNA: TGTGCCAGCAGTTCCGGGACTTTTAACACCTTC.

The rearrangement uses TRBV7-6 and TRBJ1-1; 7 bases align to TRBD1. CDR1 and CDR2 from the germline V gene are SGHVS and FNYEAQ. This CDR3 spans 15 amino acids. V lost 5 bases and J lost 1; bases outside the gene matches: 7. This chain's CDR3 is CASSEQQGSNTEAFF. The CDR3 bases are TGTGCCAGCAGCGAACAACAGGGGTCGAACACTGAAGCTTTCTTT.

This rearrangement joins TRBV4-1 to TRBJ1-5, with D unclear. The V and J ends lost 4 bases and 7 bases respectively, with 14 bases between them. Germline values: CDR1 MGHRA, CDR2 YSYEKL. The CDR3 spans 14 residues. The CDR3 DNA sequence: TGCGCCAGCAGCCGACTTATAGGACTGCAGCCCCAGCATTTT. Translating gives CASSRLIGLQPQHF.

V usage is TRBV5-1 and J usage is TRBJ2-1, with 10 bases lining up with TRBD1. The CDR3 is made up of 15 amino acids. After removal of 3 bases from V and 10 bases from J, the junction contained 10 bases not matched to a gene. From germline, CDR1 is SGHRS and CDR2 YFSETQ. CDR3 coding DNA: TGCGCCAGCAGCTACGGGACAGGGGCTCTTTTAGAGCAGTTCTTC. Protein sequence: CASSYGTGALLEQFF.

As regards this clone: A read error may account for a junction end that differs from germline. The chain links TRBV12-3 or TRBV12-4 to TRBJ2-5, with D possibly being TRBD2 (5 bases). This CDR3 comprises 11 residues. The DNA of the CDR3 is TGTGCCAGCATTTTAGGAGGGACCCAGTACTTC. It yields the protein CASILGGTQYF.

This chain uses TRBV15 with TRBJ2-3; TRBD2 agrees at 9 bases. This CDR3 comprises 16 residues. Germline V gives CDR1 LNHNV, CDR2 YYDKDF (reference sequence). Trimming took 0 bases from V and 0 from J; bases not matched to a gene: 1. The CDR3 DNA is TGTGCCACCAGCAGAGACACTAGCGGGAGCACAGATACGCAGTATTTT. This gives the protein CATSRDTSGSTDTQYF.

The gene calls are TRBV28 and TRBJ1-1; TRBD1 aligns across 8 bases. This CDR3 is built from 15 residues. Trimming removed 5 bases from V and 4 bases from J; junction bases left unmatched: 9. CDR1 is MDHEN and CDR2 is SYDVKM in the germline V gene. CDR3 sequence: CASSSLSGGGTEAFF. CDR3 DNA sequence: TGTGCCAGCAGTAGTTTATCAGGGGGCGGCACTGAAGCTTTCTTT.